The source of this T cell receptor beta chain is a study of blood T cell repertoires in COVID-19. Study information: Sample material is recorded as cDNA or gDNA derived from T cells, B-cell-depleted T cells, or PBMCs.

This clone was seen once. The CDR3 is made up of 13 amino acids. V was trimmed by 2 bases and J by 1 base, leaving 6 bases between them. Germline CDR1 SGHRS, CDR2 YFSETQ. Sequencing used immunoSEQ multiplex PCR; TCRdb keeps in-frame clones, though not all of them. The table shows 99,000 or so clones, with around 74% occurring only once. What was sequenced was peripheral blood. The chain links TRBV5-1 to TRBJ2-5, with D hard to call. This receptor was identified in a woman aged 70-85 years with acute or convalescent COVID-19. The CDR3 spells CASSLAFQETQYF. The CDR3 DNA is TGCGCCAGCAGCTTAGCGTTCCAAGAGACCCAGTACTTC.